The rows below give T cell receptor beta chains drawn from one sample of a study of blood T cell repertoires in COVID-19. Method: immunoSEQ multiplex PCR; TCRdb's copy keeps in-frame clones and lacks some. Of approximately 90,000 clones listed, about 85% are singletons. Sequencing used peripheral blood. The receptors were sampled from a man between 60 and 75 years old with acute or convalescent COVID-19. Each CDR3 is given with its conserved first and last residue. The D gene is left open where the match is weak. Clone size is given for some rows only: seen once, a few or many times, or a class if the clone is expanded.

TRBV7-9	.	.	TRBJ1-2	CASSLGGPYGYTF	TGTGCCAGCAGCCTGGGGGGGCCCTATGGCTACACCTTC
TRBV10-3	.	TRBD1	TRBJ1-1	CATKRTGVNTEAFF	TGTGCCACCAAACGGACAGGAGTTAACACTGAAGCTTTCTTT
TRBV7-8	once	TRBD1	TRBJ2-1	CASSLGDRDGNAYNEQFF	TGTGCCAGCAGCTTAGGGGACAGGGACGGTAACGCCTACAATGAGCAGTTCTTC
TRBV18	.	TRBD2	TRBJ2-4	CASSPRLAGRAENIQYF	TGTGCCAGCTCACCAAGACTAGCGGGAAGAGCGGAAAACATTCAGTACTTC
TRBV9	.	.	TRBJ2-2	CASSVDLRTGELFF	TGTGCCAGCAGCGTAGATCTACGGACCGGGGAGCTGTTTTTT
TRBV5-4	.	.	TRBJ1-2	CASSPGDRSYGYTF	TGTGCCAGCAGCCCGGGGGACCGCAGCTATGGCTACACCTTC
TRBV18	.	.	TRBJ1-5	CASSRDGLGSQPQHF	TGTGCCAGCTCACGGGACGGACTAGGTAGTCAGCCCCAGCATTTT
TRBV6-4	.	.	TRBJ2-3	CASSASGTDTQYF	TGTGCCAGCAGTGCTAGCGGCACAGATACGCAGTATTTT
TRBV30	.	.	TRBJ1-5	CAWSAPVGGNNQPQHF	TGTGCCTGGAGTGCCCCCGTTGGGGGGAACAATCAGCCCCAGCATTTT
TRBV6-5	.	.	TRBJ2-1	CASSYPQGYEQFF	TGTGCCAGCAGTTACCCTCAGGGTTATGAGCAGTTCTTC
TRBV7-9	.	.	TRBJ1-1	CASTRQLNTEAFF	TGTGCCAGCACTCGACAGTTAAACACTGAAGCTTTCTTT
TRBV5-1	.	TRBD1	TRBJ1-1	CASSLRDRISEAFF	TGCGCCAGCAGCCTGCGGGACAGGATCTCTGAAGCTTTCTTT
TRBV9	.	.	TRBJ2-7	CASSVRGIDEQYF	TGTGCCAGCAGCGTCAGGGGTATCGACGAGCAGTACTTC
TRBV11-2	few	TRBD2	TRBJ2-7	CASSSVAAGGPNEQYF	TGTGCCAGCAGCTCCGTGGCGGCGGGAGGGCCCAACGAGCAGTACTTC
TRBV7-8	.	.	TRBJ1-1	CASSLRTGVTEAFF	TGTGCCAGCAGCTTACGAACGGGGGTCACTGAAGCTTTCTTT
TRBV4-1	.	.	TRBJ2-2	CASSQDRGKLFF	TGCGCCAGCAGCCAAGATCGGGGGAAGCTGTTTTTT
TRBV5-1	.	.	TRBJ2-3	CASSFTGQGSGTDTQYF	TGCGCCAGCAGCTTCACAGGGCAGGGTAGCGGGACAGATACGCAGTATTTT
TRBV19	.	TRBD1	TRBJ2-7	CASSLGDRAYEQYF	TGTGCCAGTAGTTTAGGGGACAGGGCCTACGAGCAGTACTTC
TRBV20-1	.	.	TRBJ1-3	CSASQGRNTIYF	TGCAGTGCTAGTCAGGGGCGAAACACCATATATTTT
TRBV4-2	.	.	TRBJ2-4	CASSQDVFEGSRSKNIQYF	TGTGCCAGCAGCCAAGATGTTTTTGAGGGTTCGCGTAGCAAAAACATTCAGTACTTC
TRBV4-1	.	TRBD1	TRBJ2-1	CASSQDFGQGALSSYNEQFF	TGCGCCAGCAGCCAAGATTTCGGACAGGGGGCGTTGAGCTCCTACAATGAGCAGTTCTTC
TRBV7-9	.	TRBD1	TRBJ2-6	CASSEPGQVPSGANVLTF	TGTGCCAGCAGCGAACCGGGACAGGTGCCCTCTGGGGCCAACGTCCTGACTTTC
TRBV11-1	.	.	TRBJ1-5	CASSLDGGYNQPQHF	TGTGCCAGCAGCTTAGACGGAGGATACAATCAGCCCCAGCATTTT
TRBV10-3	.	TRBD1	TRBJ2-7	CAISEPGQGAYEQYF	TGTGCCATCAGTGAGCCAGGACAGGGGGCCTACGAGCAGTACTTC
TRBV30	once	.	TRBJ1-2	CAWSKTSANYGYTF	TGTGCCTGGTCCAAAACATCTGCAAACTATGGCTACACCTTC
TRBV9	.	TRBD1	TRBJ2-1	CTSSGWTGIDEQFF	TGTACCAGCAGCGGATGGACAGGGATAGATGAGCAGTTCTTC
TRBV19	.	.	TRBJ1-2	CATRLRDGYTF	TGTGCCACTCGGTTGCGGGATGGCTACACCTTC
TRBV7-9	.	TRBD1	TRBJ1-5	CASSLGQGVNQPQHF	TGTGCCAGCAGCTTAGGACAGGGGGTTAATCAGCCCCAGCATTTT
TRBV4-3	.	TRBD1	TRBJ1-2	CASSQRDRGNYGYTF	TGCGCCAGCAGCCAAAGGGACAGGGGAAACTATGGCTACACCTTC
TRBV5-1	.	.	TRBJ2-7	CASSLGQGGEQYF	TGCGCCAGCAGCTTAGGGCAGGGAGGCGAGCAGTACTTC
TRBV7-2	once	TRBD2	TRBJ2-3	CASSLVRVAGLTDTQYF	TGTGCCAGCAGCTTAGTTAGAGTAGCGGGGCTTACAGATACGCAGTATTTT
TRBV27	.	.	TRBJ1-6	CASTGTWSGALHF	TGTGCCAGCACCGGGACGTGGAGCGGGGCCCTCCACTTT
TRBV29-1	.	TRBD1	TRBJ2-7	CSVEVVGQGVDEQYF	TGCAGCGTTGAAGTGGTAGGACAGGGGGTGGACGAGCAGTACTTC
TRBV7-8	.	.	TRBJ2-4	CASSLVDSHQVALAKNIQYF	TGTGCCAGCAGCTTAGTCGACAGCCACCAAGTCGCCCTAGCCAAAAACATTCAGTACTTC
TRBV30	.	TRBD1	TRBJ1-5	CAWGTGMNQPQHF	TGTGCCTGGGGGACAGGTATGAATCAGCCCCAGCATTTT
TRBV7-9	.	TRBD2	TRBJ2-2	CASSSGTSGGNGELFF	TGTGCCAGCAGCTCGGGGACTAGCGGGGGAAACGGGGAGCTGTTTTTT
TRBV5-1	.	.	TRBJ1-2	CASSLQGGYGYTF	TGCGCCAGCAGCTTGCAGGGTGGCTATGGCTACACCTTC
TRBV19	few	.	TRBJ1-5	CASTTGFSNQPQHF	TGTGCCAGTACGACCGGGTTTAGCAATCAGCCCCAGCATTTT
TRBV29-1	.	.	TRBJ1-1	CSETENTEAFF	TGCAGCGAGACAGAAAACACTGAAGCTTTCTTT
TRBV2	few	.	TRBJ2-7	CASSYSTSSEQYF	TGTGCCAGCAGCTATTCCACTAGCTCCGAGCAGTACTTC
TRBV10-3	few	TRBD2	TRBJ2-7	CAISVTGLAGEQYF	TGTGCCATCAGTGTTACGGGACTAGCGGGCGAGCAGTACTTC
TRBV10-2	once	TRBD2	TRBJ2-2	CASGIAGDRELFF	TGCGCCAGCGGAATAGCGGGAGATAGGGAGCTGTTTTTT
TRBV11-3	.	TRBD1	TRBJ2-3	CASSLGAVGQDTDTQYF	TGTGCCAGCAGCTTAGGGGCGGTGGGACAGGACACAGATACGCAGTATTTT
TRBV2	.	.	TRBJ2-2	CASKVLGDPGELFF	TGTGCCAGCAAGGTCTTAGGGGATCCGGGGGAGCTGTTTTTT
TRBV3-1/TRBV3-2	.	TRBD2	TRBJ2-2	CASSQGGGSTGELFF	TGTGCCAGCAGCCAAGGCGGGGGGAGTACCGGGGAGCTGTTTTTT
TRBV7-8	.	.	TRBJ2-7	CASSPGAYEQYF	TGTGCCAGCAGCCCCGGGGCCTACGAGCAGTACTTC
TRBV27	.	TRBD1	TRBJ1-4	CASSFIDRVGEKLFF	TGTGCCAGCAGTTTCATAGACAGGGTTGGTGAAAAACTGTTTTTT
TRBV6-5	.	.	TRBJ2-1	CASSPQRVEQFF	TGTGCCAGCAGTCCCCAGCGGGTTGAGCAGTTCTTC
TRBV6-4	medium-sized	TRBD1	TRBJ1-2	CASSEGGFGYTF	TGTGCCAGCAGTGAAGGGGGCTTTGGCTACACCTTC
TRBV18	.	TRBD1	TRBJ1-1	CASSPGTGVSEAFF	TGTGCCAGCTCACCGGGGACAGGGGTGTCTGAAGCTTTCTTT
TRBV30	few	.	TRBJ2-7	CAWSVSAYEQYF	TGTGCCTGGAGTGTCTCGGCCTACGAGCAGTACTTC